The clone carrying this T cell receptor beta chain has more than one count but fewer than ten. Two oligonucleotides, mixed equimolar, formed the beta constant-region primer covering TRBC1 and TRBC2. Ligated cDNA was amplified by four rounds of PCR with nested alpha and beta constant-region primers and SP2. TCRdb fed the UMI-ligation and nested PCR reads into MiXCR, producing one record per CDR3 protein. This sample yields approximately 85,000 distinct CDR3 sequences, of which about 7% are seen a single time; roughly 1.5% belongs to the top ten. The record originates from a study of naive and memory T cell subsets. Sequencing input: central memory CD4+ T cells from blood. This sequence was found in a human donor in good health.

CDR3 region: CATSDFATGSGANVLTF. In nucleotides, the CDR3 is TGTGCCACCAGTGATTTTGCGACAGGTTCAGGGGCCAACGTCCTGACTTTC. The chain carries TRBV24-1 and TRBJ2-6; tentative D call: TRBD1 (6 bases). V lost 1 base to trimming and J lost 4 bases, with 13 bases between them. The CDR3 has 17 amino acids. Germline V gene data show CDR1 as KGHDR and CDR2 as SFDVKD.